These 14 T cell receptor beta chains share one sample of origin, sequenced in a study of CD8 T cells in ankylosing spondylitis. The study, taken as a whole, reports: In ankylosing spondylitis blood, a motif of seven to nine highly homologous TCR beta variants appeared characteristic.

The antigens of these receptors remain unknown. A single record per CDR3 protein comes from TCRdb applying MiXCR to the 5' RACE reads. The sample consists of 200,000 to 250,000 distinct CDR3 sequences, approximately 16% of them appearing once. Sequenced sample: blood, either unsorted or a sorted T cell fraction (not recorded which). The receptors shown here come from a male donor with ankylosing spondylitis.

This clonotype has just a few counts. The rearrangement joins TRBV28 to TRBJ2-2, with 11 nucleotides matching TRBD1. Germline CDR1 is MDHEN and CDR2 is SYDVKM. The V and J ends lost 6 bases and 4 bases, in that order; junction bases with no gene match: 4. This CDR3 contains 15 residues. CDR3 sequence reads: CASSGQGASTGELFF. The CDR3 nucleotides are TGTGCCAGCAGCGGACAGGGGGCAAGCACCGGGGAGCTGTTTTTT.

This chain joins TRBV19 and TRBJ2-1, with no clear D. V was pared by 4 bases and J by 8 bases, with 12 bases between. The CDR3 runs 13 residues. The germline V gene has CDR1 LNHDA and CDR2 SQIVND (reference sequence). CDR3 loop: CASSSRAPDEQFF. The CDR3 DNA reads TGTGCCAGTAGTAGCCGGGCCCCCGATGAGCAGTTCTTC.

This clonotype was seen only a few times. Written as DNA, the CDR3 is TGTGCCAGCAGCTTACGAGGGGGTGAAAAACTGTTTTTT. Amino acid sequence: CASSLRGGEKLFF. V gene TRBV7-9 combines with J gene TRBJ1-4, with D possibly TRBD1 on 6 matching bases. Germline-derived CDR1 and CDR2 are SEHNR and FQNEAQ (reference sequence). Trimming took 2 bases from V and 7 from J, leaving 8 bases between them. The CDR3 spans 13 residues.

This clonotype was detected a few times. The rearrangement links TRBV29-1 to TRBJ1-2, with D possibly TRBD1 on 6 matching bases. Germline-derived CDR1 and CDR2 are SQVTM and ANQGSEA. CDR3 length: 13 amino acids. Trimming pared 2 bases from V and 1 base from J, leaving 8 bases between. The CDR3 DNA is TGCAGCGTTGAACGGACAGTTAACTATGGCTACACCTTC. This translates into CSVERTVNYGYTF.

This clonotype was picked up a small number of times. J is TRBJ2-1 and V is TRBV5-1; TRBD2 matches at 8 bases. CDR3 size: 15 residues. The J segment lost 0 bases and the V segment lost 5 bases, leaving 4 bases of the junction unmatched. Germline V CDR1 and CDR2: SGHRS, YFSETQ. CDR3 sequence: CASSREGGSYNEQFF. The CDR3 coding sequence is TGCGCCAGCAGTCGGGAGGGCGGCTCCTACAATGAGCAGTTCTTC.

In its sample, this clonotype was seen a few times. The rearrangement uses TRBV5-5 and TRBJ2-1; maybe TRBD2 (6 bases). Between the trimmed V and J ends, which lost 5 bases and 10 bases, there was a span of 16 bases. Germline loops: CDR1 SGHKS, CDR2 YYEKEE (reference sequence). This CDR3 spans 13 amino acids. CDR3 sequence reads: CASRGGGTGEQFF. The DNA of the CDR3 is TGTGCCAGCAGAGGTGGCGGGACCGGAGAGCAGTTCTTC.

This clonotype was counted between two and nine times. This rearrangement joins TRBV9 to TRBJ2-7; D is unresolved. Germline V gene sequence: CDR1 SGDLS, CDR2 YYNGEE. The CDR3 totals 14 residues. Deletions cut 4 bases from V and 2 bases from J, with 13 bases between. CDR3 amino acids: CASSPSGFPYEQYF. CDR3 sequence (DNA): TGTGCCAGCAGCCCCTCCGGGTTCCCCTACGAGCAGTACTTC.

The rearrangement uses TRBV4-1 and TRBJ2-2, with D unclear. The V and J ends lost 2 bases and 1 base respectively, with 8 bases between them. Germline loops: CDR1 MGHRA, CDR2 YSYEKL. The CDR3 contains 15 residues. CDR3 bases: TGCGCCAGCAGCCAACCCCCGGGGAACACCGGGGAGCTGTTTTTT. This gives the protein CASSQPPGNTGELFF.

This clonotype was counted only a few times. The rearrangement joins TRBV20-1 to TRBJ1-4, with unresolved D. V gave up 1 base and J gave up 7 bases, with 10 bases separating them. The CDR3 consists of 13 residues. The germline CDR1 and CDR2 sequences are DFQATT and SNEGSKA (reference sequence). CDR3: CSARAKGSEKLFF. The CDR3 nucleotides read TGCAGTGCTAGAGCGAAGGGCAGTGAAAAACTGTTTTTT.

This clonotype has just a few counts. The chain links TRBV20-1 to TRBJ2-7; possibly TRBD1 for D (6 bases). The CDR3 is 15 residues long. CDR1 and CDR2 (germline): DFQATT, SNEGSKA (reference sequence). V shed 0 bases and J shed 4 bases, with 16 bases lying between them. This CDR3 is CSARDLDRNFYEQYF. CDR3 DNA: TGCAGTGCTAGAGACCTGGACAGAAATTTTTACGAGCAGTACTTC.

CDR3 nucleotides: TGTGCCAGCAGCTTAGTTGTCGGTATAGCCAAAAACATTCAGTACTTC. Its protein product is CASSLVVGIAKNIQYF. The V and J genes are TRBV7-9 and TRBJ2-4; the D is unclear. CDR1 and CDR2 (germline): SEHNR, FQNEAQ (reference sequence). Trimming cost V 1 base and J 0 bases, with 10 bases left between them. The CDR3 is 16 residues long.

In its sample, this clonotype was seen a few times. This chain connects TRBV4-1 to TRBJ2-7, with TRBD1 identical over 9 bases. V dropped 4 bases and J dropped 3; count of bases not matched to a gene: 4. Germline CDR1 reads MGHRA; CDR2 reads YSYEKL. The CDR3 loop spans 14 amino acids. This CDR3 reads CASSPTGGFYEQYF. CDR3 sequence (DNA): TGCGCCAGCAGCCCGACAGGGGGTTTCTACGAGCAGTACTTC.

V usage is TRBV4-2 and J usage is TRBJ2-3, with a tentative D call TRBD2 (6 bases). V lost 0 bases and J 1 base, leaving 11 bases between the germline ends. In germline, CDR1 is LGHNA, CDR2 YNFKEQ. This CDR3 region has 16 residues. The CDR3 sequence: CASSQEGWGGTDTQYF. The DNA of the CDR3 is TGTGCCAGCAGCCAAGAAGGGTGGGGGGGCACAGATACGCAGTATTTT.

The chain recombines TRBV25-1 with TRBJ2-1, with D possibly matching TRBD1 (5 bases). Germline values: CDR1 MGHDK, CDR2 SYGVNS. This CDR3 has 13 residues. V shed 3 bases and J shed 8 bases, with 11 bases lying between them. Written as DNA, the CDR3 is TGTGCCAGCAGTGATTCTCTAGGGGATGAGCAGTTCTTC. Translating it yields CASSDSLGDEQFF.